This T cell receptor (beta chain) emerged from a study of T cells in women clearing cervical HPV infection (dated by TCRdb to the late 2010s). Background on the whole study: The cases were some 27 women with histologically confirmed HPV16-related CIN3 or worse, and 2 of these cases were invasive cancers. HLA typing was available for only a few women, so HLA type could not be excluded as a confounder. The 25 controls were women who cleared a single incident HPV16 infection within 12 months without developing precancer or cancer. Cases and controls were matched on age within five years and on year of sample collection. For cases, a median interval of approximately 140 days, with an interquartile range of 90 to 200 days, was observed between lesion detection and blood sampling. Nested within Costa Rica's Guanacaste HPV Natural History Study, an exploratory proof-of-principle case-control study compared TCR repertoires across cervical HPV16 outcomes. Blood from cases was collected at the visit where the lesion was first found, while blood from controls was collected once the infection could no longer be detected. In the parent cohort, around 10,000 women aged 18 or older were enrolled in Guanacaste, Costa Rica, during about 1993 to 1994 and were followed for more than 6 years. Five blinded duplicates per group were added as quality controls, so that roughly 60 samples were obtained: some 50 participants and roughly ten replicates. Cases had a median age of approximately 35 years and controls had a median age of around 40, with no significant differences in baseline characteristics. What the study reported, not specific to this receptor: Because the number of T cells in each sample was unknown, differences in richness could reflect differing T-cell content rather than repertoire biology. Across sequencing depths, CIN3+ cases showed significantly higher TCR repertoire richness than controls, but evenness did not differ between the groups. Because of the cross-sectional design, the study could not determine whether the associations came before infection or resulted from infection, and neither effector/memory subsets nor HPV-specific T cells were isolated. Cases were distinguished from controls with an estimated AUC of about 0.78 by random forest classifiers combining richness and V gene abundances.

Every participant had a single incident cervical HPV16 infection, and women with prevalent HPV16 infections were excluded. Cervical HPV DNA was detected with MY09/MY11 PCR, and genotyping was done by dot-blot hybridization. Around 14 mL of heparinized blood was centrifuged, after which the buffy coat was aliquoted, frozen at -30 degrees C, and then stored at -80 degrees C. Genomic DNA was extracted from buffy coat specimens using QIAGEN kits. TCR beta CDR3 regions were amplified by multiplex PCR from an average of about 1,300 ng genomic DNA per sample using the immunoSEQ assay. The assay corrected primer bias using a complete synthetic TCR repertoire to establish an amplification baseline. Amplicons were sequenced on the Illumina platform. The paper's data handling went like this. Error correction of the sequences involved clustering with frequency ratios plus a modified nearest-neighbor algorithm, after which the sequences were analyzed in the immunoSEQ Analyzer using IMGT gene definitions. At each rarefaction depth, TCR richness and evenness were averaged across 20 rarefaction repeats, and any sample with fewer sequences than the depth was left out. Relative abundances of V, D and J genes were compared between groups using Wilcoxon rank sum tests, with FDR correction applied. An intraclass correlation of about 96% for TCR richness and an average of 76.4% across over 65 gene segments were obtained from the blinded duplicates. Imported from immuneACCESS, the table was reduced by TCRdb to in-frame sequences with V and J called. These copies leave out some clones; in studies compared against another copy, an unresolved V gene accounts for under half, and the cause of the remainder is not known. The V and J calls and clone size come from that table; D and trimming were worked out from the DNA. The sample table includes about 45,000 clones. Of the sample, approximately 1.2% falls within the top ten clones.

As to this clone: What antigen it recognizes has not been identified.

This TCR was recovered from a woman between 18 and 69 years old with a cervical HPV16 infection that either progressed to CIN3+ or cleared (not recorded which). Sample: blood buffy coat.

The CDR3 DNA, read in part, is TGCGCCAGCAGCTTGGGACAGGGGGCCACAGAGACC. The translation is CASSLGQGATET. The whole CDR3 region reads CASSLGQGATETQYF. The chain is encoded by TRBV5-1 joined to TRBJ2-5; the junction holds 10 bases that match TRBD1. The observed sequence ends 3 residues before the CDR3 terminus, with the missing tail filled in from the germline J gene. Germline trimming: 0 bases from V, 4 bases from J; junction bases outside gene matches: 3. CDR1 and CDR2 (SGHRS, YFSETQ) derive from the germline V gene. Reading from cysteine to phenylalanine, the CDR3 counts 15 amino acids. The DNA covers only part of the CDR3, 36 bases in frame from base 1. With all but the CDR3 taken from the reference TRBV5-1 and TRBJ2-5 genes, the full variable domain is: KAGVTQTPRYLIKTRGQQVTLSCSPISGHRSVSWYQQTPGQGLQFLFEYFSETQRNKGNFPGRFSGRQFSNSRSEMNVSTLELGDSALYLCASSLGQGATETQYFGPGTRLLVL.